The clone carrying this T cell receptor beta chain turned up a few times. Its target is not known. RNA extraction and reverse transcription yielded cDNA as sequencing template. The table came from immunoSEQ multiplex PCR; TCRdb's copy has only in-frame clones and leaves some out. The sample includes about 110,000 clones, approximately 63% of them seen just once. The data originate from a study of CD8+ T cells in alopecia areata. Regarding the study as a whole: Scalp samples also contribute reads from the resident alphabeta T cells found in normal skin. Sharing of TCRs across patients appeared less clear than in mice, possibly for HLA-related reasons. Lesional scalp, especially alopecia totalis/universalis, showed higher clonality than normal scalp.

J gave up 5 bases and V 1 base, and 10 bases lay outside the gene matches. The germline CDR1 and CDR2 sequences are PRHDT and FYEKMQ (reference sequence). CDR3 size: 16 residues. Sorting separated CD4+ and CD8+ T cells out of PBMCs. The sequenced sample consisted of CD8+ T cells sorted from blood. The chain recombines TRBV13 with TRBJ2-7; TRBD1 matches 8 bases. The receptor was derived from a human donor in good health. CDR3 in DNA: TGTGCCAGCAGCTTAGTGTCTCCGGACAGGGTAAACGAGCAGTACTTC. Amino acid sequence: CASSLVSPDRVNEQYF.